The clone carrying this T cell receptor beta chain has just a few counts. The germline V gene encodes CDR1 MDHEN and CDR2 SYDVKM. Trimming at V came to 5 bases and at J to 4 bases, leaving 6 bases not matched to a gene. CDR3 length: 15 amino acids. The data belong to a study of identical twins. MiXCR was run by TCRdb on the 5' RACE reads, yielding one entry per CDR3 protein. This table holds about 240,000 distinct CDR3 sequences, over 9.5% found once. The same sample was also studied in work on yellow fever vaccine responses in identical twins.

Material for sequencing was memory (CD45RO+) T cells sorted from blood. This TCR derives from a woman aged 18 to 35 in good health. V gene TRBV28 combines with J gene TRBJ2-2, with TRBD2 identical over 8 bases. CDR3 sequence reads: CASSTRGTSTGELFF. In DNA, the CDR3 is TGTGCCAGCAGTACCCGCGGGACTAGCACCGGGGAGCTGTTTTTT.